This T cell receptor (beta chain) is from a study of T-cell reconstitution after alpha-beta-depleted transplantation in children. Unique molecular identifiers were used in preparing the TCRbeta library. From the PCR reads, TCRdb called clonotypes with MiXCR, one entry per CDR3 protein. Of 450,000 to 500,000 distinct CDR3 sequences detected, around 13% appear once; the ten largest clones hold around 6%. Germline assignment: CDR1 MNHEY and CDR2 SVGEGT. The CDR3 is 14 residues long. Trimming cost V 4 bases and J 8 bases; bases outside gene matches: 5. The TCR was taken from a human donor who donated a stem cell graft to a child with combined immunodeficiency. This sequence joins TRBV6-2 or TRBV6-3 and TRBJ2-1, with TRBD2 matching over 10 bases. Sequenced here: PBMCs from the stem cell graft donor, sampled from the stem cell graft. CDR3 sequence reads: CASSSLAGDYEQFF. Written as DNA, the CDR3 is TGTGCCAGCAGTTCTCTAGCGGGAGACTATGAGCAGTTCTTC.